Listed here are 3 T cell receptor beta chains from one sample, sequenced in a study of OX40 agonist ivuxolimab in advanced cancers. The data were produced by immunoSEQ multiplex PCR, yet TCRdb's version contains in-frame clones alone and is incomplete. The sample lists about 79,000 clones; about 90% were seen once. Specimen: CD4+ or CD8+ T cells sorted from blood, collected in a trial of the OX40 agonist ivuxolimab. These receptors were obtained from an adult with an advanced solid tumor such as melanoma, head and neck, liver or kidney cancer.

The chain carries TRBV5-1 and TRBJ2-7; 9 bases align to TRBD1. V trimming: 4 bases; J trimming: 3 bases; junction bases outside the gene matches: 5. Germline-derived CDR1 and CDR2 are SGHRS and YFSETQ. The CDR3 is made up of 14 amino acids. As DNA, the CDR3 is TGCGCCAGCAGCGTACAGGGGGCGGACTACGAGCAGTACTTC. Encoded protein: CASSVQGADYEQYF.

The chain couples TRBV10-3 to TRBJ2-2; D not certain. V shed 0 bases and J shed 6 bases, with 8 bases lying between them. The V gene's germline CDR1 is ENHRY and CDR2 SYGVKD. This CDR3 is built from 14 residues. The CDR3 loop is CAISESVLAGELFF. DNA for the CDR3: TGTGCCATCAGTGAGTCGGTTTTAGCCGGGGAGCTGTTTTTT.

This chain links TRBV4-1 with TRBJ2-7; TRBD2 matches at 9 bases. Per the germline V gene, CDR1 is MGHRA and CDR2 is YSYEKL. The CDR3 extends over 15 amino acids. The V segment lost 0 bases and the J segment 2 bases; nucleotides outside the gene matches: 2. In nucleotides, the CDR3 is TGCGCCAGCAGCCAAGACGGCGGGAGGGCCTACGAGCAGTACTTC. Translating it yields CASSQDGGRAYEQYF.